This TCR beta chain was recovered during a study of blood T cells in healthy people across ages. This clonotype was detected only a few times. It was with a sample-barcoded 5' primer and a J-beta primer mix that a second PCR of about 6 to 12 cycles was run. One entry per CDR3 protein, called by TCRdb with MiXCR from the 5' RACE reads. The table records approximately 800,000 distinct CDR3 sequences, just under 25% of them present only once. Trimming removed 5 bases at V and 7 bases at J, with 9 bases between. Per the germline V gene, CDR1 is SGHTA and CDR2 is FQGNSA. The CDR3 loop spans 12 amino acids. This same sample was also taken into another study, of T cells of mothers and their children.

This clonotype was sampled from a boy between 10 and 17 years old in good health. This sequence joins TRBV7-2 and TRBJ2-1; D is undetermined. What was sequenced was blood. CDR3 sequence reads: CASSEGWNEQFF. CDR3 sequence (DNA): TGTGCCAGCAGCGAAGGGTGGAATGAGCAGTTCTTC. The full variable domain, in which reference TRBV7-2 and TRBJ2-1 provide the parts outside the CDR3, is GAGVSQSPSNKVTEKGKDVELRCDPISGHTALYWYRQSLGQGLEFLIYFQGNSAPDKSGLPSDRFSAERTGGSVSTLTIQRTQQEDSAVYLCASSEGWNEQFFGPGTRLTVL.